The TCR beta chain described here comes from a study of T-cell memory formation after mild COVID-19. In its sample, this clonotype was seen many times. CDR3 length: 12 amino acids. Germline V lookup: CDR1 SGDLS, CDR2 YYNGEE. Deletions cut 3 bases from V and 4 bases from J, with 8 bases between. Each CDR3 protein is one row after TCRdb ran MiXCR on the 5' RACE reads. The data hold about 390,000 distinct CDR3 sequences, with about 16% observed a single time. The chain uses TRBV9 and TRBJ2-7; no reliable D call. Material: PBMCs or a T cell subset sorted from them (not recorded which). The receptor comes from a man younger than 30 who had mild COVID-19 (a few samples of this study predate the infection). Cell type and time point are not known. CDR3 amino acids: CASSGLLYEQYF. The DNA for the CDR3 is TGTGCCAGCAGCGGCCTCCTTTACGAGCAGTACTTC.